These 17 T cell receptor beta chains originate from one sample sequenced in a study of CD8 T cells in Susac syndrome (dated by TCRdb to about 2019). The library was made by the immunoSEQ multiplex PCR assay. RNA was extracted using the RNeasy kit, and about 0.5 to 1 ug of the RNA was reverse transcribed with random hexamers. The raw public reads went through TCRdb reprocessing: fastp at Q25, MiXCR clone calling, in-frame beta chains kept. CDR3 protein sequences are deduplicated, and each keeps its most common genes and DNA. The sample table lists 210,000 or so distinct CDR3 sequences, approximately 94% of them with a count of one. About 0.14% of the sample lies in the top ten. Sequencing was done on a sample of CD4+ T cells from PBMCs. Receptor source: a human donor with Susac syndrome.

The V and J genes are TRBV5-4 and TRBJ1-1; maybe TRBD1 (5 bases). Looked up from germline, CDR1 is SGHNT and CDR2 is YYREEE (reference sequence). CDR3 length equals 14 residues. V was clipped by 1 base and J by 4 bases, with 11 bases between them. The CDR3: CASSLQGRTTEAFF. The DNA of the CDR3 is TGTGCCAGCAGCTTGCAGGGACGGACCACTGAAGCTTTCTTT.

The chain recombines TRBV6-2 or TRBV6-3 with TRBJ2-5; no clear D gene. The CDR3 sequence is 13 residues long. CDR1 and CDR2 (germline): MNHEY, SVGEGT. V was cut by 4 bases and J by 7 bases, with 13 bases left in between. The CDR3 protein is CASSSTVEATQYF. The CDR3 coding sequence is TGTGCCAGCAGTTCGACGGTCGAGGCGACCCAGTACTTC.

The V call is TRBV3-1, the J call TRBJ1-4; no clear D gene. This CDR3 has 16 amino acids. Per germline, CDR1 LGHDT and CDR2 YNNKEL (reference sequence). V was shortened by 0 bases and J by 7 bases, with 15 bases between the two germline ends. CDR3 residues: CASSQEITAESEKLFF. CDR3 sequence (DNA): TGTGCCAGCAGCCAAGAGATCACCGCGGAGTCTGAAAAACTGTTTTTT.

The CDR3 DNA sequence: TGTGCCTGGAGTACCGGCACAGGGATTGACTATGGCTACACCTTC. It yields the protein CAWSTGTGIDYGYTF. The gene calls are TRBV30 and TRBJ1-2, with D maybe TRBD1 (6 bases). From germline, CDR1 is GTSNPN and CDR2 SVGIG (reference sequence). The ends were cut back, 2 bases at V and 3 bases at J, with 16 bases in the middle. CDR3 size: 15 residues.

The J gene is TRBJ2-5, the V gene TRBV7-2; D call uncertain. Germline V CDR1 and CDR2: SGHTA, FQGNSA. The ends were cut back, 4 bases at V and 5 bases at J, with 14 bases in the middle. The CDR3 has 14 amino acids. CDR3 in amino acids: CASSSISPGETQYF. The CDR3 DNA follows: TGTGCCAGCAGCTCTATATCCCCTGGTGAGACCCAGTACTTC.

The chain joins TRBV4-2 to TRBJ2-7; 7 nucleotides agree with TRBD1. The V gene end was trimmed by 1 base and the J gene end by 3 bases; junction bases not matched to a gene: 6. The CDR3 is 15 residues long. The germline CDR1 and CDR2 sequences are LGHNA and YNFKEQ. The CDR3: CASSQVSGQNYEQYF. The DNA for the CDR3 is TGTGCCAGCAGCCAAGTTTCGGGACAGAACTACGAGCAGTACTTC.

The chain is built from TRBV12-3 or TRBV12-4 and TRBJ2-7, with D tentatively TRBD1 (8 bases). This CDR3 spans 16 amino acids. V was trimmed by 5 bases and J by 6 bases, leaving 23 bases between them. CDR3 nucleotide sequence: TGTGCCAGCAGTGTCGGACAGGGAGGGTACGGGTCCGAGCAGTACTTC. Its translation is CASSVGQGGYGSEQYF.

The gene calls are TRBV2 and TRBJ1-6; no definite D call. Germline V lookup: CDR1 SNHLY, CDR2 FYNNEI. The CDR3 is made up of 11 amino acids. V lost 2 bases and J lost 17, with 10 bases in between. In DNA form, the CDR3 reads TGTGCCAGCAGTGAAACCCTCCCAATCCACTTT. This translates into CASSETLPIHF.

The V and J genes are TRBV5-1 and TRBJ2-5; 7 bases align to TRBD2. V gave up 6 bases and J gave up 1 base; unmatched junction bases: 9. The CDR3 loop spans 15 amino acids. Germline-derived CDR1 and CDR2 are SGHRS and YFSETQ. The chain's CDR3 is CASKREGSPQETQYF. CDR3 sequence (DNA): TGCGCCAGCAAAAGGGAGGGATCCCCCCAAGAGACCCAGTACTTC. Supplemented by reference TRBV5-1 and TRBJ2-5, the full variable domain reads KAGVTQTPRYLIKTRGQQVTLSCSPISGHRSVSWYQQTPGQGLQFLFEYFSETQRNKGNFPGRFSGRQFSNSRSEMNVSTLELGDSALYLCASKREGSPQETQYFGPGTRLLVL.

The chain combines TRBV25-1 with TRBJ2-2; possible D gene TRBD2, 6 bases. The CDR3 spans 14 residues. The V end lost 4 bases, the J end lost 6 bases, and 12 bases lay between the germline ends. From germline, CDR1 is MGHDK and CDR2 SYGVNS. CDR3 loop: CASSVTGESGELFF. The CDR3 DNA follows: TGTGCCAGCAGTGTTACGGGGGAGTCCGGGGAGCTGTTTTTT. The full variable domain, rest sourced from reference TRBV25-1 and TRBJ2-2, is EADIYQTPRYLVIGTGKKITLECSQTMGHDKMYWYQQDPGMELHLIHYSYGVNSTEKGDLSSESTVSRIRTEHFPLTLESARPSHTSQYLCASSVTGESGELFFGEGSRLTVL.

Written as DNA, the CDR3 is TGTGCCAGCACCCCACTTCTCGAGGGCGGCGGGGAGCTGTTTTTT. Translation gives CASTPLLEGGGELFF. This rearrangement joins TRBV6-6 to TRBJ2-2, with a possible D match to TRBD2 (5 bases). The CDR3 has 15 residues. With 7 bases removed from V and 7 bases from J, the gap between germline ends came to 19 bases. Germline V gene sequence: CDR1 MNHNY, CDR2 SVGAGI (reference sequence).

The chain's CDR3 is CSAKGPSFVQETQYF. The DNA of the CDR3 is TGCAGTGCTAAGGGACCGTCCTTTGTGCAAGAGACCCAGTACTTC. This rearrangement joins TRBV20-1 to TRBJ2-5, with D tentatively TRBD1 or TRBD2 (5 bases each). Trimming took 4 bases from V and 2 from J, leaving 17 bases between them. Germline-derived CDR1 and CDR2 are DFQATT and SNEGSKA (reference sequence). The CDR3 sequence is 15 residues long.

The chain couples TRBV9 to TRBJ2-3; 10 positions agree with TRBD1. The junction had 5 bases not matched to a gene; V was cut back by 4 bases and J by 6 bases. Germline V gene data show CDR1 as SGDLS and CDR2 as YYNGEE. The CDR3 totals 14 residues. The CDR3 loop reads CASSPDRGPDTQYF. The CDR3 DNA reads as TGTGCCAGCAGCCCTGACAGGGGGCCGGATACGCAGTATTTT.

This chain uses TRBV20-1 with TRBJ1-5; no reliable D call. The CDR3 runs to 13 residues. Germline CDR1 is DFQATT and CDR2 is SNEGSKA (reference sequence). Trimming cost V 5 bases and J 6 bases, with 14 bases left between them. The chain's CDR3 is CSAPTPGSQPQHF. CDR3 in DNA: TGCAGTGCTCCGACGCCGGGATCTCAGCCCCAGCATTTT.

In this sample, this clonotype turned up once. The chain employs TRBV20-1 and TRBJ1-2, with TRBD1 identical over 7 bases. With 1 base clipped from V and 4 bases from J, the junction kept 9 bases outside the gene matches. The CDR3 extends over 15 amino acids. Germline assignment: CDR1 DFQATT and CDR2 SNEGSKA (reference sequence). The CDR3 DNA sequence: TGCAGTGCTAGAGTGGAGAGAGGGGGCGTCTATGGCTACACCTTC. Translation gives CSARVERGGVYGYTF.

Written as DNA, the CDR3 is TGTGCCAGCAGCTCCCATGGGGGCTCTGGAAACACCATATATTTT. Translating it yields CASSSHGGSGNTIYF. This chain links TRBV5-4 with TRBJ1-3, with TRBD1 as a possible D gene (5 bases). In germline, CDR1 is SGHNT, CDR2 YYREEE (reference sequence). V was clipped by 3 bases and J by 0 bases, with 10 bases between them. The CDR3 has 15 amino acids.

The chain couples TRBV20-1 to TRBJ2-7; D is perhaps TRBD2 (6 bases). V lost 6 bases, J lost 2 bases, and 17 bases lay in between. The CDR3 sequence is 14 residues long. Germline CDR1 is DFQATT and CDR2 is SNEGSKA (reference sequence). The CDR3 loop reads CSALPGGRTYEQYF. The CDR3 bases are TGCAGTGCCCTGCCCGGGGGACGAACCTACGAGCAGTACTTC.